This TCR beta chain comes out of a study of cytomegalovirus exposure and HLA in healthy donors. Study-wide results and limits: Researchers reported in a later analysis that common viral pathogens appeared linked to several top clusters.

Trimming took 1 base from V and 4 from J, leaving 14 bases between them. Germline assignment: CDR1 MNHEY and CDR2 SMNVEV (reference sequence). CDR3 size: 16 residues. About this clone itself: Its target is unknown.

The study ran its PCR with 60 Vbeta and 13 Jbeta primers. The table came from immunoSEQ multiplex PCR; TCRdb's copy has only in-frame clones and leaves some out. The table shows about 93,000 clones, with about 66% occurring only once. This TCR derives from a boy between 10 and 17 years old in good health and CMV-seropositive. The chain is built from TRBV27 and TRBJ1-5, with a weak D call TRBD1 (6 bases). The sample taken for sequencing was PBMCs. The CDR3: CASSLFSGGGNQPQHF. CDR3 DNA sequence: TGTGCCAGCAGTTTATTTTCTGGGGGCGGGAATCAGCCCCAGCATTTT.